This T cell receptor beta chain was observed in a study of blood T cell repertoires in COVID-19. About the research overall: Sites across the United States, Italy and Spain contributed samples from acute and convalescent COVID-19.

Only in-frame clones appear in the TCRdb table, and some are missing; sequencing was by immunoSEQ multiplex PCR. The top ten clones hold approximately 6.8% of a sample with a few hundred thousand clones, 65% to 85% of them seen once. Participant age was about 18 to 89 years, and participants resided in roughly 25 US areas. The CDR3 has 16 amino acids. The V gene lost 5 bases and the J gene lost 5 bases, with 19 bases spanning the gap. The germline V gene has CDR1 SGHTA and CDR2 FQGNSA. The source material was PBMCs or T cells enriched from blood (not recorded which). The chain carries TRBV7-2 and TRBJ2-1; D is possibly TRBD1 (5 bases). The sequence was collected from a woman aged 40 to 49 who had recovered from COVID-19. This CDR3 reads CASSPPGRTTDNEQFF. CDR3 in DNA: TGTGCCAGCAGCCCCCCGGGCAGGACAACTGACAATGAGCAGTTCTTC. Full variable domain (missing parts from reference TRBV7-2 and TRBJ2-1): GAGVSQSPSNKVTEKGKDVELRCDPISGHTALYWYRQSLGQGLEFLIYFQGNSAPDKSGLPSDRFSAERTGGSVSTLTIQRTQQEDSAVYLCASSPPGRTTDNEQFFGPGTRLTVL.